This entry lists 32 T cell receptor beta chains sequenced from one sample in a study of T cell repertoires in ileal Crohn's disease. Stated time point: neoterminal ileum biopsy at postoperative endoscopy, about 6 months after surgery. Measured with immunoSEQ multiplex PCR; TCRdb has only the in-frame clones, and not every one. The sample yields some 60,000 clones, about 88% seen once. The sequenced sample consisted of ileal tissue. The receptors here all came from an adult with Crohn's disease.

V is TRBV6-6 and J is TRBJ1-5; D might be TRBD1 (6 bases). The CDR3 contains 14 residues. V dropped 5 bases and J dropped 10 bases, with 18 bases sitting between them. Germline CDR1 reads MNHNY; CDR2 reads SVGAGI (reference sequence). CDR3 region: CASSLATGIDPQHF. The CDR3 nucleotides read TGTGCCAGCAGTCTTGCTACAGGGATTGACCCCCAGCATTTT.

Turning to this clone: Different DNA sequences within this sample yield the same CDR3. The chain joins TRBV29-1 to TRBJ1-1; no reliable D call. V lost 3 bases to trimming and J lost 1 base, with 9 bases between them. The CDR3 contains 13 residues. Germline assignment: CDR1 SQVTM and CDR2 ANQGSEA. CDR3 sequence (DNA): TGCAGCGTTGAGGAGCTAGGGAACACTGAAGCTTTCTTT. Translation gives CSVEELGNTEAFF.

The V call is TRBV19, the J call TRBJ2-7; 7 bases match TRBD2. This CDR3 has 15 residues. V trimming: 3 bases; J trimming: 2 bases; junction bases outside the gene matches: 7. CDR1 is LNHDA and CDR2 is SQIVND in the germline V gene (reference sequence). The CDR3: CASSMRGGETYEQYF. DNA for the CDR3: TGTGCCAGTAGTATGAGGGGAGGGGAGACCTACGAGCAGTACTTC.

CDR3 residues: CASQSLGGINYGYTF. CDR3 nucleotide sequence: TGTGCCAGCCAGTCCTTAGGCGGAATAAACTATGGCTACACCTTC. The rearrangement uses TRBV2 and TRBJ1-2; no firm D call. This CDR3 has 15 amino acids. Germline V gene data show CDR1 as SNHLY and CDR2 as FYNNEI. V dropped 8 bases and J dropped 2 bases, with 18 bases sitting between them.

A few counts support this clone. CDR3 loop: CASSIDGAGGFYNEQFF. The CDR3 DNA reads TGTGCCAGTAGTATAGATGGGGCAGGCGGATTCTACAATGAGCAGTTCTTC. The V call is TRBV19, the J call TRBJ2-1; D is perhaps TRBD1 (5 bases). CDR3 length equals 17 residues. Germline V gives CDR1 LNHDA, CDR2 SQIVND (reference sequence). Trimming stripped 0 bases from V and 3 bases from J, with 15 bases between.

V usage is TRBV5-6 and J usage is TRBJ1-2; D perhaps matches TRBD1 (5 bases). Germline lookup yields CDR1 SGHDT and CDR2 YYEEEE. CDR3 length: 15 amino acids. Trimming took off 1 base at V and 4 bases at J, with 14 bases between the two ends. CDR3 nucleotides: TGTGCCAGCAGCTTGCGGAGCTCAGGGTTCTATGGCTACACCTTC. Amino acids: CASSLRSSGFYGYTF.

The V call is TRBV2, the J call TRBJ1-2, with TRBD1 matching 8 bases. Germline V lookup: CDR1 SNHLY, CDR2 FYNNEI. The trim removed 6 bases at V and 8 bases at J, leaving 8 bases unmatched. The CDR3 has 13 residues. CDR3 coding DNA: TGTGCCAGCAGACCAGACAGGGGAGGAGGCTACACCTTC. Residues: CASRPDRGGGYTF.

V usage is TRBV5-1 and J usage is TRBJ1-4; D may be TRBD1 (6 bases). The germline CDR1 and CDR2 sequences are SGHRS and YFSETQ. This CDR3 spans 19 amino acids. Trimming pared 0 bases from V and 0 bases from J, leaving 18 bases between. In nucleotides, the CDR3 is TGCGCCAGCAGCTTGGGGAACTGGGGGACAATTGCAACTAATGAAAAACTGTTTTTT. The encoded protein is CASSLGNWGTIATNEKLFF. Drawing the rest from reference TRBV5-1 and TRBJ1-4, the complete variable domain is KAGVTQTPRYLIKTRGQQVTLSCSPISGHRSVSWYQQTPGQGLQFLFEYFSETQRNKGNFPGRFSGRQFSNSRSEMNVSTLELGDSALYLCASSLGNWGTIATNEKLFFGSGTQLSVL.

This chain uses TRBV30 with TRBJ2-1, with 15 bases fitting TRBD2. J was trimmed by 3 bases and V by 1 base; bases with no gene match: 4. The CDR3 consists of 17 residues. Germline CDR1 is GTSNPN and CDR2 is SVGIG (reference sequence). In DNA, the CDR3 is TGTGCCTGGAGTGGGACTAGCGGGAGGGTGAACTACAATGAGCAGTTCTTC. Translating it yields CAWSGTSGRVNYNEQFF.

This chain joins TRBV9 and TRBJ1-5; tentative D call: TRBD1 (5 bases). Looked up from germline, CDR1 is SGDLS and CDR2 is YYNGEE. V lost 4 bases to trimming and J lost 7 bases, with 15 bases between them. The length of the CDR3 is 14 residues. CDR3 residues: CASSPGGGTQPQHF. As DNA, the CDR3 is TGTGCCAGCAGCCCGGGGGGGGGAACCCAGCCCCAGCATTTT.

This chain connects TRBV19 to TRBJ1-1, with D perhaps TRBD1 (5 bases). The germline V gene encodes CDR1 LNHDA and CDR2 SQIVND (reference sequence). V was shortened by 3 bases and J by 5 bases, with 16 bases between the two germline ends. The CDR3 spans 15 residues. The CDR3 loop reads CASSIGLGGLTEAFF. The CDR3 coding sequence is TGTGCCAGTAGTATCGGGTTGGGGGGGTTAACTGAAGCTTTCTTT.

For the CDR3, the DNA is TGTGCCAGCAGCTTAGATGGGCCTAATCAGCCCCAGCATTTT. This sequence encodes CASSLDGPNQPQHF. J is TRBJ1-5 and V is TRBV11-3; D unresolved. Germline V gene lookup returns CDR1 SGHNT and CDR2 YENEEA. The CDR3 runs to 14 residues. V lost 0 bases and J lost 4, with 7 bases in between.

Only a few counts were recorded for this clone. V usage is TRBV7-8 and J usage is TRBJ2-5; D gene unclear. The CDR3 sequence is 12 residues long. Per the germline V gene, CDR1 is SGHVS and CDR2 is FQNEAQ. V lost 1 base, J lost 5 bases, and 5 bases lay in between. The CDR3 sequence: CASSLERETQYF. The CDR3 DNA reads TGTGCCAGCAGCTTAGAGAGGGAGACCCAGTACTTC. Combining the CDR3 with reference TRBV7-8 and TRBJ2-5 gives the whole variable domain GAGVSQSPRYKVAKRGQDVALRCDPISGHVSLFWYQQALGQGPEFLTYFQNEAQLDKSGLPSDRFFAERPEGSVSTLKIQRTQQEDSAVYLCASSLERETQYFGPGTRLLVL.

This clone was picked up one time. CDR3 residues: CAISERGRSGYTF. CDR3 nucleotides: TGTGCCATCAGTGAGAGGGGTCGGAGTGGCTACACCTTC. The gene calls are TRBV10-3 and TRBJ1-2; the D gene is possibly TRBD1 (5 bases). CDR1 ENHRY and CDR2 SYGVKD come from the germline V gene. CDR3 length: 13 residues. Trimming stripped 2 bases from V and 7 bases from J, with 11 bases between.

This clone was counted only a few times. Other DNA variants within this sample encode the same CDR3. The chain couples TRBV20-1 to TRBJ2-3; no clear D. V lost 0 bases and J lost 8, with 6 bases in between. Germline values: CDR1 DFQATT, CDR2 SNEGSKA (reference sequence). CDR3 length: 11 amino acids. CDR3 bases: TGCAGTGCTAGAGATCTGTCTACGCAGTATTTT. It is translated as CSARDLSTQYF.

The DNA of the CDR3 is TGTGCCAGTAGTATCTCACAGGGGAATCAGCCCCAGCATTTT. Its translation is CASSISQGNQPQHF. The V gene is TRBV19, the J gene TRBJ1-5, with 7 bases matching TRBD1. Germline V gives CDR1 LNHDA, CDR2 SQIVND (reference sequence). The CDR3 runs to 14 residues. Germline trimming cut 3 bases from V and 4 bases from J; bases unmatched to any gene: 3.

The chain combines TRBV5-4 with TRBJ2-7; 9 bases align to TRBD2. CDR3 length: 15 residues. Germline lookup yields CDR1 SGHNT and CDR2 YYREEE (reference sequence). V trimming: 0 bases; J trimming: 5 bases; junction bases outside the gene matches: 6. CDR3 sequence reads: CASSLGGRASDEQYF. DNA for the CDR3: TGTGCCAGCAGCTTGGGCGGGAGGGCCTCTGACGAGCAGTACTTC.

The count of this clone is one. This sequence joins TRBV15 and TRBJ1-2; D unresolved. CDR3 size: 15 residues. The germline V and J ends were trimmed by 0 bases and 4 bases, with 12 bases remaining between them. Germline CDR1 is LNHNV and CDR2 is YYDKDF (reference sequence). The CDR3 nucleotides read TGTGCCACCAGCAGAGATAACAGACGGATCTATGGCTACACCTTC. It specifies CATSRDNRRIYGYTF.

This clone is medium-sized within its sample. The CDR3 nucleotides read TGTGCCAGTAGTATAATAGGCTCGGGAGGTCCTAATCAGCCCCAGCATTTT. Translation gives CASSIIGSGGPNQPQHF. J is TRBJ1-5 and V is TRBV19; no clear D. The CDR3 runs to 17 residues. Per the germline V gene, CDR1 is LNHDA and CDR2 is SQIVND (reference sequence). V was cut by 2 bases and J by 4 bases, with 18 bases left in between.

The chain employs TRBV4-1 and TRBJ2-3, with 8 nucleotides matching TRBD2. After removal of 3 bases from V and 4 bases from J, the junction contained 6 bases not matched to a gene. The germline V gene encodes CDR1 MGHRA and CDR2 YSYEKL. The CDR3 totals 15 residues. The CDR3 loop is CASSHRGGAADTQYF. DNA of the CDR3: TGCGCCAGCAGCCATCGGGGGGGGGCAGCAGATACGCAGTATTTT.

This clone has just one count. Other nucleotide sequences in the sample specify the same CDR3. The chain employs TRBV5-1 and TRBJ1-1; 7 positions agree with TRBD1. Germline V gene lookup returns CDR1 SGHRS and CDR2 YFSETQ. V trimming: 1 base; J trimming: 4 bases; junction bases outside the gene matches: 7. The CDR3 spans 15 residues. This CDR3 is CASSLLGDSSTEAFF. The CDR3 nucleotides are TGCGCCAGCAGCTTGCTAGGGGACAGCAGCACTGAAGCTTTCTTT.

The V and J genes are TRBV7-2 and TRBJ2-1; 11 positions agree with TRBD2. The CDR3 runs to 13 residues. Germline V lookup: CDR1 SGHTA, CDR2 FQGNSA. The V segment lost 4 bases and the J segment 14 bases; nucleotides outside the gene matches: 7. The CDR3 is CASSSLSGRAEFF. The CDR3 bases are TGTGCCAGCAGCTCCCTTAGCGGGAGGGCCGAGTTCTTC.

The gene calls are TRBV6-6 and TRBJ2-1, with TRBD1 identical over 7 bases. Trimming removed 6 bases from V and 6 bases from J; junction bases left unmatched: 8. The CDR3 consists of 14 residues. Looked up from germline, CDR1 is MNHNY and CDR2 is SVGAGI (reference sequence). DNA of the CDR3: TGTGCCAGCAGCACCGGGACAGTTCTCAATGAGCAGTTCTTC. Translation gives CASSTGTVLNEQFF.

The chain combines TRBV5-1 with TRBJ2-1, with TRBD2 matching 12 bases. Germline CDR1 SGHRS, CDR2 YFSETQ. V shed 0 bases, J shed 5 bases, and the junction held 3 bases outside the gene matches. This CDR3 has 16 amino acids. Written as DNA, the CDR3 is TGCGCCAGCAGCTTGGTAGGGACTAGCGGGCACAATGAGCAGTTCTTC. This codes for CASSLVGTSGHNEQFF.

The chain uses TRBV6-5 and TRBJ1-1; D uncertain. Germline V gene sequence: CDR1 MNHEY, CDR2 SVGAGI. V gave up 2 bases and J gave up 8 bases, with 18 bases separating them. The CDR3 sequence is 15 residues long. The CDR3, as DNA: TGTGCCAGCAGTTACCTTAGGGTGGAGGAGACAGAAGCTTTCTTT. As protein: CASSYLRVEETEAFF.

This chain connects TRBV28 to TRBJ2-2; D uncertain. The CDR3 spans 12 residues. The V end was cut by 3 bases, the J end by 7 bases, with 6 bases between. CDR1 is MDHEN and CDR2 is SYDVKM in the germline V gene. CDR3 sequence (DNA): TGTGCCAGCAGTTTGTCTGTCGGGGAGCTGTTTTTT. It specifies CASSLSVGELFF.

The chain joins TRBV2 to TRBJ2-5; a weak D match, TRBD2 (6 bases). Per the germline V gene, CDR1 is SNHLY and CDR2 is FYNNEI. V lost 6 bases and J 5 bases, leaving 16 bases between the germline ends. This CDR3 is 14 amino acids long. This CDR3 is CASRGRLTSETQYF. As DNA, the CDR3 is TGTGCCAGCAGGGGGAGGCTTACCTCCGAGACCCAGTACTTC.

The chain recombines TRBV6-1 with TRBJ2-1; 7 bases agree with TRBD2. V lost 6 bases to trimming and J lost 5 bases; unmatched junction nucleotides: 7. Germline lookup yields CDR1 MNHNS and CDR2 SASEGT. The CDR3 spans 14 residues. CDR3 DNA sequence: TGTGCCAGCAGCGGGAGCGGGGCCAACAATGAGCAGTTCTTC. Amino acid sequence: CASSGSGANNEQFF.

The rearrangement links TRBV13 to TRBJ1-1; no clear D gene. Deletions cut 2 bases from V and 8 bases from J, with 12 bases between. Germline values: CDR1 PRHDT, CDR2 FYEKMQ (reference sequence). The CDR3 has 13 residues. The CDR3 region has the DNA TGTGCCAGCAGCTTAACTACGGGGAGGGAAGCTTTCTTT. Amino acid sequence: CASSLTTGREAFF.

The J gene is TRBJ2-2, the V gene TRBV11-2; 7 bases align to TRBD1. V lost 3 bases to trimming and J lost 2 bases; unmatched junction nucleotides: 3. Looked up from germline, CDR1 is SGHAT and CDR2 is FQNNGV. The CDR3 length is 15 residues. The CDR3 nucleotides read TGTGCCAGCAGCTTTTACAGGGGAAACACCGGGGAGCTGTTTTTT. Protein product: CASSFYRGNTGELFF.

The chain carries TRBV4-3 and TRBJ1-1; no firm D call. V was clipped by 0 bases and J by 11 bases, with 13 bases between them. This CDR3 is 13 amino acids long. In germline, CDR1 is LGHNA, CDR2 YSLEER. Here the CDR3 reads CASSQEIRTEAFF. The CDR3 DNA sequence: TGCGCCAGCAGCCAAGAGATTAGAACAGAGGCTTTCTTT.

The chain is built from TRBV12-5 and TRBJ1-2; D perhaps matches TRBD1 (6 bases). The CDR3 has 18 amino acids. Trimming stripped 4 bases from V and 3 bases from J, with 24 bases between. Per the germline V gene, CDR1 is LGHNT and CDR2 is FRNRAP. DNA for the CDR3: TGTGCTAGTGGTTCGGCGACAGGTCGGTTGGCTGGCGACTATGGCTACACCTTC. It encodes CASGSATGRLAGDYGYTF.